Listed below are T cell receptor beta chains from one sample, sequenced in a study of blood T cell repertoires in COVID-19. Clones were sequenced by immunoSEQ multiplex PCR, and TCRdb holds only the in-frame ones, with some missing. This table has approximately 100,000 clones, about 89% appearing once. The sequencing sample was made of peripheral blood. These receptors were taken from a woman aged 25 to 39 with acute or convalescent COVID-19. The CDR3 runs from the conserved cysteine through the conserved F or W. Fields, in order: clone size, V gene, J gene, D gene, CDR3 protein, CDR3 DNA. The D gene is left open where the match is weak. Rows may omit the clone size; those that give it use once, few, many or a size class.

-	TRBV28	TRBJ1-6	TRBD1	CASRHPDRGPNNSPLHF	TGTGCCAGCAGGCATCCAGACAGGGGGCCAAATAATTCACCCCTCCACTTT
-	TRBV4-1	TRBJ2-3	-	CASSLLILGGATDTQYF	TGCGCCAGCAGCCTCCTTATACTCGGAGGGGCCACAGATACGCAGTATTTT
-	TRBV6-5	TRBJ1-6	-	CAARSRGVRSPLHF	TGTGCCGCTAGGTCTCGGGGAGTGCGTTCACCCCTCCACTTT
-	TRBV7-2	TRBJ2-7	TRBD2	CASKGLAYSYEQYF	TGTGCCAGCAAAGGACTAGCGTACTCCTACGAGCAGTACTTC
-	TRBV27	TRBJ1-5	-	CASWGLNSNQPQHF	TGTGCCAGCTGGGGGCTTAATAGCAATCAGCCCCAGCATTTT
-	TRBV19	TRBJ1-1	-	CASTAQGVTEAFF	TGTGCCAGTACCGCACAGGGCGTCACTGAAGCTTTCTTT
-	TRBV15	TRBJ1-4	-	CATSRDRWASEKLFF	TGTGCCACCAGCAGAGATAGGTGGGCAAGTGAAAAACTGTTTTTT
-	TRBV21-1	TRBJ1-2	-	CASSKAAGEGGYTF	TGTGCCAGCAGCAAAGCTGCTGGGGAGGGCGGCTACACCTTC
-	TRBV6-4	TRBJ2-7	-	CASSVGLGSSYEQYF	TGTGCCAGCAGCGTAGGACTCGGTAGCTCCTACGAGCAGTACTTC
-	TRBV2	TRBJ1-1	-	CASNSFEAFF	TGTGCCAGCAATTCCTTTGAAGCTTTCTTT
once	TRBV19	TRBJ1-5	-	CASSISPGRKGGSNQPQHF	TGTGCCAGTAGTATCTCACCGGGGAGGAAAGGTGGAAGCAATCAGCCCCAGCATTTT
-	TRBV9	TRBJ2-2	TRBD2	CASSPTASGSTGELFF	TGTGCCAGCAGCCCTACCGCTAGCGGTTCAACCGGGGAGCTGTTTTTT
few	TRBV3-1/TRBV3-2	TRBJ2-7	TRBD1	CASSQDQPGGYEQYF	TGTGCCAGCAGCCAAGATCAGCCAGGGGGCTACGAGCAGTACTTC
-	TRBV28	TRBJ1-5	-	CASSFEVGGGNRPQHF	TGTGCCAGCAGTTTCGAAGTAGGGGGAGGGAATAGGCCCCAGCATTTT
-	TRBV28	TRBJ2-7	-	CASSLWSQVQYF	TGTGCCAGCAGTTTATGGTCCCAGGTGCAGTACTTC
-	TRBV10-2	TRBJ2-3	TRBD2	CASSRTSGTDTQYF	TGCGCCAGCAGTCGTACTAGCGGCACAGATACGCAGTATTTT
-	TRBV5-1	TRBJ2-7	TRBD1	CASSPGTEYNEQYF	TGCGCCAGCAGCCCCGGGACAGAGTATAACGAGCAGTACTTC
few	TRBV10-3	TRBJ1-4	TRBD1	CAISESSGTGNEKLFF	TGTGCCATCAGTGAGTCGAGCGGGACAGGAAATGAAAAACTGTTTTTT
-	TRBV28	TRBJ2-7	-	CASTTGQLAYEQYF	TGTGCCAGCACCACAGGACAGTTGGCCTACGAGCAGTACTTC
-	TRBV19	TRBJ1-1	-	CASTPWGHQNTEAFF	TGTGCCAGTACCCCCTGGGGACACCAGAACACTGAAGCTTTCTTT
-	TRBV9	TRBJ1-2	-	CASTSDGLAPYGYTF	TGTGCCAGCACCTCAGATGGACTAGCCCCCTATGGCTACACCTTC
-	TRBV27	TRBJ2-7	-	CASSLSADYEQYF	TGTGCCAGCAGTTTAAGTGCAGACTACGAGCAGTACTTC
-	TRBV6-6	TRBJ1-4	-	CASSYAQPENEKLFF	TGTGCCAGCAGTTACGCACAGCCAGAAAATGAAAAACTGTTTTTT
-	TRBV2	TRBJ1-5	-	CASSGSNQPQHF	TGTGCCAGCAGCGGGTCCAATCAGCCCCAGCATTTT
-	TRBV18	TRBJ2-1	TRBD2	CASSPDGGANEQFF	TGTGCCAGCTCACCTGACGGGGGGGCCAATGAGCAGTTCTTC
-	TRBV2	TRBJ1-6	-	CASSATGPYSPLHF	TGTGCCAGCAGCGCCACAGGGCCTTATTCACCCCTCCACTTT
-	TRBV4-2	TRBJ1-2	TRBD1	CASSQGRDSFYGYTF	TGTGCCAGCAGCCAAGGACGGGACAGTTTCTATGGCTACACCTTC
-	TRBV5-1	TRBJ2-2	-	CASSFWGGAATGELFF	TGCGCCAGCAGCTTTTGGGGAGGAGCGGCCACCGGGGAGCTGTTTTTT
once	TRBV7-9	TRBJ1-2	-	CASSPTGYGYTF	TGTGCCAGCAGTCCTACAGGGTATGGCTACACCTTC
-	TRBV27	TRBJ1-5	TRBD1	CASSPDRGNQPQHF	TGTGCCAGCAGCCCAGACAGGGGGAATCAGCCCCAGCATTTT
-	TRBV9	TRBJ2-3	-	CASSVGRADTQYF	TGTGCCAGCAGCGTAGGCAGGGCAGATACGCAGTATTTT
once	TRBV7-2	TRBJ1-1	TRBD1	CASSPWTGLNTEAFF	TGTGCCAGCAGCCCCTGGACAGGGCTGAACACTGAAGCTTTCTTT
once	TRBV9	TRBJ1-3	-	CASSVDLWSSGNTIYF	TGTGCCAGCAGCGTAGATCTGTGGAGCTCTGGAAACACCATATATTTT
-	TRBV5-1	TRBJ1-1	TRBD1	CASSLTQDRGTEAFF	TGCGCCAGCAGCTTAACTCAGGACAGGGGGACTGAAGCTTTCTTT
-	TRBV7-9	TRBJ2-2	TRBD1	CASSSRQGTTGELFF	TGTGCCAGCAGCTCGAGACAGGGGACAACCGGGGAGCTGTTTTTT
-	TRBV19	TRBJ1-5	TRBD1	CASSIEDRVNQPQHF	TGTGCCAGTAGTATAGAGGACAGGGTGAATCAGCCCCAGCATTTT
-	TRBV4-1	TRBJ2-7	TRBD1	CASSLSGQGAREQYF	TGCGCCAGCAGCCTTAGTGGGCAGGGGGCGCGCGAGCAGTACTTC
-	TRBV19	TRBJ1-5	-	CASSTSNSNQPQHF	TGTGCCAGTAGTACCTCTAATAGCAATCAGCCCCAGCATTTT
-	TRBV5-1	TRBJ1-3	-	CASSFDAGRTGNTIYF	TGCGCCAGCAGCTTCGATGCAGGAAGGACTGGAAACACCATATATTTT
-	TRBV5-1	TRBJ1-3	-	CASSSSGTGNTIYF	TGCGCCAGCAGCTCTTCCGGGACAGGAAACACCATATATTTT
-	TRBV4-1	TRBJ1-1	-	CASSQLIPQGSLGTEAFF	TGCGCCAGCAGCCAGCTTATCCCACAGGGTTCGCTCGGTACTGAAGCTTTCTTT
-	TRBV7-2	TRBJ2-1	-	CASRPGGYNEQFF	TGTGCCAGCAGGCCAGGGGGGTACAATGAGCAGTTCTTC
-	TRBV6-5	TRBJ1-1	TRBD1	CASSYWTGSNTEAFF	TGTGCCAGCAGTTACTGGACAGGCTCTAACACTGAAGCTTTCTTT
-	TRBV7-2	TRBJ2-7	-	CASGARPPYEQYF	TGTGCCAGCGGGGCCCGTCCCCCCTACGAGCAGTACTTC
-	TRBV30	TRBJ1-2	-	CAWRGSGGVTF	TGTGCCTGGAGGGGTAGCGGTGGTGTGACCTTC